What follows are 27 T cell receptor beta chains derived from one specimen sequenced in a study of early T cells in non-severe SARS-CoV-2 infection (dated by TCRdb to 2020 to 2022). Libraries were built with 5' RACE. Sequencer: NextSeq 500. TCRdb redid the processing of the public reads, applying fastp at Q25 and MiXCR, and retained in-frame beta chains. Every CDR3 protein is listed once, alongside the most common genes and DNA of its rows. This sample holds tens of thousands of distinct CDR3 sequences; over 20% were observed only once. Of the sample, 16% is held by the ten largest clones. The source material was whole blood, sampled at baseline. These receptors all stem from an adult who was a healthcare worker with PCR-confirmed SARS-CoV-2 infection or an uninfected control (not recorded which).

The sample holds a few counts of this clonotype. The chain joins TRBV12-3 or TRBV12-4 to TRBJ2-5, with a weak D call TRBD1 (5 bases). Trimming left V 5 bases short and J 6 bases short, with 16 bases between. This CDR3 is built from 14 residues. The CDR3 reads CASSLAGSAQTQYF. DNA of the CDR3: TGTGCCAGCAGTCTCGCAGGGTCGGCGCAGACCCAGTACTTC.

The chain carries TRBV5-1 and TRBJ2-1, with 9 bases lining up with TRBD1. Germline trimming cut 7 bases from V and 6 bases from J; bases unmatched to any gene: 8. CDR3 length: 14 residues. Germline CDR1 is SGHRS and CDR2 is YFSETQ. The CDR3 protein is CASWTGAFFNEQFF. The DNA for the CDR3 is TGCGCCAGCTGGACAGGGGCCTTCTTCAATGAGCAGTTCTTC.

This clonotype was observed a handful of times. The V call is TRBV20-1, the J call TRBJ1-1; D is possibly TRBD1 (5 bases). The CDR3 consists of 13 residues. The germline V gene has CDR1 DFQATT and CDR2 SNEGSKA (reference sequence). The germline V and J ends were trimmed by 3 bases and 4 bases, with 12 bases remaining between them. The CDR3 loop is CSASLPRGTEAFF. The CDR3 bases are TGCAGTGCTAGTCTACCTAGGGGCACTGAAGCTTTCTTT.

This chain uses TRBV20-1 with TRBJ1-3, with no clear D. The CDR3 runs to 11 residues. The germline V gene encodes CDR1 DFQATT and CDR2 SNEGSKA (reference sequence). V lost 6 bases, J lost 0 bases, and 3 bases lay in between. The CDR3 loop is CSAASGNTIYF. As DNA, the CDR3 is TGCAGTGCCGCCTCTGGAAACACCATATATTTT.

This clonotype has more than one count but fewer than ten. The chain uses TRBV19 and TRBJ2-3, with 10 bases aligning to TRBD2. Germline CDR1 reads LNHDA; CDR2 reads SQIVND (reference sequence). This CDR3 has 14 residues. The ends lost 8 bases at V and 2 bases at J; junction bases unmatched: 4. CDR3 nucleotide sequence: TGTGCCAGTGGAAGCGGGGGGGCCACAGATACGCAGTATTTT. Amino acids: CASGSGGATDTQYF.

This clonotype was seen once. V is TRBV2 and J is TRBJ1-2, with D unclear. Germline V gives CDR1 SNHLY, CDR2 FYNNEI. Trimming removed 4 bases from V and 2 bases from J, with 8 bases in between. The CDR3 loop spans 13 amino acids. The CDR3 sequence: CASSADQNYGYTF. As DNA, the CDR3 is TGTGCCAGCAGTGCGGACCAAAACTATGGCTACACCTTC.

This clonotype was seen many times. The V and J genes are TRBV4-1 and TRBJ2-3; 9 bases agree with TRBD1. V trimming: 1 base; J trimming: 4 bases; junction bases outside the gene matches: 12. The CDR3 length is 18 residues. Germline V gene data show CDR1 as MGHRA and CDR2 as YSYEKL. CDR3 residues: CASSQALSGQGWSDTQYF. CDR3 DNA: TGCGCCAGCAGCCAAGCTCTTTCGGGACAGGGTTGGTCAGATACGCAGTATTTT.

The rearrangement links TRBV14 to TRBJ1-2; the match to TRBD1 covers 8 bases. The germline V gene has CDR1 SGHDN and CDR2 FVKESK. V gave up 4 bases and J gave up 6 bases; unmatched junction bases: 4. The CDR3 contains 13 residues. CDR3 in DNA: TGTGCCAGCAGCCCCACAGGGGGAAATGGCTACACCTTC. Its translation is CASSPTGGNGYTF.

This clonotype was seen more than once but under ten times. The chain combines TRBV18 with TRBJ1-6; D not resolved. This CDR3 region has 15 residues. Trimming removed 2 bases at V and 7 bases at J, with 12 bases between. The germline gives CDR1 KGHSH, CDR2 LQKENI. In DNA form, the CDR3 reads TGTGCCAGCTCACCAAATTCCCAGGAGAATTCACCCCTCCACTTT. Encoded protein: CASSPNSQENSPLHF.

This clonotype was seen more than once but under ten times. The chain carries TRBV29-1 and TRBJ2-7; TRBD1 aligns across 7 bases. CDR1 and CDR2 (germline): SQVTM, ANQGSEA. V shed 4 bases and J 1 base; nucleotides not matched to a gene: 1. The CDR3 covers 12 residues. The CDR3 sequence: CSVADRSYEQYF. The CDR3 nucleotides read TGCAGCGTTGCGGACAGGTCCTACGAGCAGTACTTC.

This clonotype was recorded a few times. The CDR3 here is CASSDNPTDRGGGAFF. The CDR3 DNA sequence: TGTGCCAGCTCAGATAACCCGACGGACAGGGGAGGAGGGGCTTTCTTT. The gene calls are TRBV18 and TRBJ1-1, with 9 bases that match TRBD1. The germline V gene has CDR1 KGHSH and CDR2 LQKENI. V was clipped by 5 bases and J by 11 bases; unmatched bases: 18. The CDR3 spans 16 residues.

This clonotype was detected only a few times. The chain recombines TRBV4-1 with TRBJ2-3, with D hard to call. CDR1 is MGHRA, CDR2 YSYEKL, per germline. CDR3 length: 14 amino acids. Trimming pared 1 base from V and 6 bases from J, leaving 11 bases between. The CDR3, as DNA: TGCGCCAGCAGCCAAGTCCGAGACGGTGATACGCAGTATTTT. Protein sequence: CASSQVRDGDTQYF.

V gene TRBV7-9 combines with J gene TRBJ2-3; no clear D. The CDR3 contains 13 residues. V was shortened by 5 bases and J by 6 bases, with 12 bases between the two germline ends. From germline, CDR1 is SEHNR and CDR2 FQNEAQ (reference sequence). CDR3 residues: CASSRPDSDTQYF. Here the CDR3 DNA reads TGTGCCAGCAGCCGACCCGATTCTGATACGCAGTATTTT.

The chain couples TRBV5-4 to TRBJ2-1; TRBD1 aligns across 7 bases. Germline values: CDR1 SGHNT, CDR2 YYREEE (reference sequence). The CDR3 contains 15 residues. V lost 4 bases and J lost 4; bases outside the gene matches: 8. The CDR3 spells CASSRDSLNYNEQFF. CDR3 DNA sequence: TGTGCCAGCAGCAGGGACAGCTTAAATTACAATGAGCAGTTCTTC.

A word on this clonotype: This may come from a read error, since a much larger clone is one base off. The rearrangement links TRBV5-1 to TRBJ1-1; D gene ambiguous. The CDR3 is 12 residues long. Trimming removed 3 bases at V and 1 base at J, with 4 bases between. CDR1 is SGHRS, CDR2 YFSETQ, per germline. The CDR3 loop reads CASSSGNTEAFF. In nucleotides, the CDR3 is TGCGCCAGCAGCTCGGGGAACACTGAAGCTTTCTTT.

The V call is TRBV10-3, the J call TRBJ2-7; 8 bases are a match to TRBD1. Germline trimming cut 6 bases from V and 1 base from J; bases unmatched to any gene: 14. Germline loops: CDR1 ENHRY, CDR2 SYGVKD. The CDR3 has 17 residues. CDR3: CAISPSDWDRSSYEQYF. In nucleotides, the CDR3 is TGTGCCATCAGCCCCTCAGACTGGGACAGGTCTTCCTACGAGCAGTACTTC.

This clonotype has just a few counts. J is TRBJ2-7 and V is TRBV19, with 7 bases that match TRBD1. Germline CDR1 is LNHDA and CDR2 is SQIVND (reference sequence). V trimming: 5 bases; J trimming: 5 bases; junction bases outside the gene matches: 15. The CDR3 loop spans 16 amino acids. CDR3 in amino acids: CASSPPGQEFPHEQYF. The CDR3 nucleotides read TGTGCCAGTAGTCCCCCCGGACAGGAATTTCCCCACGAGCAGTACTTC.

The J gene is TRBJ1-1, the V gene TRBV18; possibly TRBD1 for D (5 bases). CDR1 and CDR2 from the germline V gene are KGHSH and LQKENI. The CDR3 consists of 14 residues. The V end lost 2 bases, the J end lost 2 bases, and 9 bases lay between the germline ends. CDR3: CASSPGARNTEAFF. The DNA for the CDR3 is TGTGCCAGCTCACCAGGGGCGAGAAACACTGAAGCTTTCTTT.

This clonotype was detected many times. The chain links TRBV6-6 to TRBJ1-1, with D perhaps TRBD1 (5 bases). CDR1 and CDR2 from the germline V gene are MNHNY and SVGAGI (reference sequence). The V end was cut by 1 base, the J end by 4 bases, with 22 bases between. This CDR3 has 18 amino acids. The CDR3: CASSYWTPRTTGVTEAFF. The CDR3 nucleotides read TGTGCCAGCAGTTACTGGACCCCGAGGACGACGGGGGTCACTGAAGCTTTCTTT.

This clonotype has at least ten counts. The chain recombines TRBV7-6 with TRBJ1-2; 10 nucleotides align to TRBD1. Germline assignment: CDR1 SGHVS and CDR2 FNYEAQ. J gave up 7 bases and V 5 bases, and 4 bases lay outside the gene matches. The CDR3 totals 13 residues. The CDR3 DNA reads TGTGCCAGCAGCAGGGACAGGGGTGCTGGCTACACCTTC. This gives the protein CASSRDRGAGYTF. Full variable domain (outside the CDR3, taken from reference TRBV7-6 and TRBJ1-2): GAGVSQSPRYKVTKRGQDVALRCDPISGHVSLYWYRQALGQGPEFLTYFNYEAQQDKSGLPNDRFSAERPEGSISTLTIQRTEQRDSAMYRCASSRDRGAGYTFGSGTRLTVV.

This chain links TRBV20-1 with TRBJ1-1, with D tentatively TRBD1 (5 bases). This CDR3 spans 9 amino acids. V gave up 7 bases and J gave up 8 bases, with 8 bases separating them. CDR1 DFQATT and CDR2 SNEGSKA come from the germline V gene (reference sequence). The chain's CDR3 is CSVGDEAFF. The CDR3 DNA reads TGCAGTGTTGGGGACGAAGCTTTCTTT.

There are a few counts of this clonotype. The V call is TRBV4-1, the J call TRBJ2-2; D gene ambiguous. The germline gives CDR1 MGHRA, CDR2 YSYEKL. The V gene lost 2 bases and the J gene lost 7 bases, with 14 bases spanning the gap. The CDR3 is 15 amino acids. DNA for the CDR3: TGCGCCAGCAGCCAACACCCCCCGAGGAGCGGGGAGCTGTTTTTT. It translates to CASSQHPPRSGELFF.

This clonotype was seen only a few times. V gene TRBV7-3 combines with J gene TRBJ2-2; 11 nucleotides line up with TRBD1. CDR3 length equals 17 residues. Germline V gene data show CDR1 as SGHTA and CDR2 as FQGTGA. V lost 5 bases and J lost 4; bases outside the gene matches: 9. CDR3 loop: CASSVGGQGAGTGELFF. CDR3 coding DNA: TGTGCCAGCAGCGTGGGAGGACAGGGGGCAGGCACCGGGGAGCTGTTTTTT.

J is TRBJ2-1 and V is TRBV7-6; a possible D gene is TRBD1 (5 bases). The CDR3 runs to 14 residues. V was cut by 0 bases and J by 8 bases, with 11 bases left in between. CDR1 is SGHVS and CDR2 is FNYEAQ in the germline V gene. CDR3 DNA sequence: TGTGCCAGCAGCTTAGCCCCAGGGTCCCATGAGCAGTTCTTC. Protein product: CASSLAPGSHEQFF.

The V call is TRBV5-1, the J call TRBJ1-2; 7 nucleotides line up with TRBD1. With 2 bases clipped from V and 0 bases from J, the junction kept 7 bases outside the gene matches. The CDR3 is made up of 16 amino acids. From germline, CDR1 is SGHRS and CDR2 YFSETQ. CDR3: CASSFGQVLANYGYTF. The CDR3 nucleotides read TGCGCCAGCAGCTTCGGACAGGTATTAGCTAACTATGGCTACACCTTC.

V is TRBV7-2 and J is TRBJ2-6, with 9 bases aligning to TRBD2. This CDR3 region has 18 residues. The junction had 11 bases not matched to a gene; V was cut back by 7 bases and J by 1 base. Germline V lookup: CDR1 SGHTA, CDR2 FQGNSA. CDR3 in amino acids: CASTLRVAGDSGANVLTF. As DNA, the CDR3 is TGTGCCAGCACCCTTCGGGTAGCGGGGGATTCTGGGGCCAACGTCCTGACTTTC. Full variable domain (remainder filled in from reference TRBV7-2 and TRBJ2-6): GAGVSQSPSNKVTEKGKDVELRCDPISGHTALYWYRQSLGQGLEFLIYFQGNSAPDKSGLPSDRFSAERTGGSVSTLTIQRTQQEDSAVYLCASTLRVAGDSGANVLTFGAGSRLTVL.

This clonotype came up many times. CDR3 in amino acids: CASSPQGAAGELFF. CDR3 DNA sequence: TGTGCCAGCAGCCCCCAGGGGGCGGCCGGGGAGCTGTTTTTT. V is TRBV7-9 and J is TRBJ2-2; TRBD1 matches 8 bases. This CDR3 region has 14 residues. The ends lost 5 bases at V and 6 bases at J; junction bases unmatched: 5. Germline V gene lookup returns CDR1 SEHNR and CDR2 FQNEAQ (reference sequence).